Below are 5 T cell receptor beta chains sequenced from a single sample in a study of control samples from healthy donors and cancer patients. Sequencing was performed with immunoSEQ multiplex PCR; in TCRdb, only in-frame clones are kept and a portion is missing. The repertoire includes approximately 94,000 clones, roughly 90% of them detected once, and 15% to 20% sits in the top ten. The sequencing sample was made of blood. The receptor set was obtained from a woman in her 50s in good health.

This clone was detected only once. J is TRBJ2-7 and V is TRBV12-5; no clear D. Germline V lookup: CDR1 LGHNT, CDR2 FRNRAP. V lost 2 bases and J 2 bases, leaving 16 bases between the germline ends. The CDR3 consists of 16 residues. CDR3 region: CASGLSIRTQTYEQYF. The CDR3 DNA reads as TGTGCTAGTGGTTTGAGTATCAGAACACAGACCTACGAGCAGTACTTC.

DNA of the CDR3: TGTGCCAGCAGTTTGACAGATAACTATGGCTACACCTTC. The encoded protein is CASSLTDNYGYTF. The chain joins TRBV12-3 or TRBV12-4 to TRBJ1-2; maybe TRBD1 (5 bases). CDR3 length: 13 amino acids. The V and J ends lost 3 bases and 1 base respectively, with 6 bases between them.

The chain carries TRBV30 and TRBJ2-1; no clear D gene. The CDR3 runs to 14 residues. Germline V gene sequence: CDR1 GTSNPN, CDR2 SVGIG (reference sequence). V dropped 5 bases and J dropped 3 bases, with 14 bases sitting between them. CDR3 loop: CAWDEADHYNEQFF. Written as DNA, the CDR3 is TGTGCCTGGGACGAGGCGGATCACTACAATGAGCAGTTCTTC.

The rearrangement links TRBV25-1 to TRBJ1-2; D unresolved. The CDR3 is made up of 11 amino acids. V lost 2 bases to trimming and J lost 7 bases, with 5 bases between them. The germline V gene has CDR1 MGHDK and CDR2 SYGVNS. DNA of the CDR3: TGTGCCAGCAGTGAAGGGATTGGCTACACCTTC. Residues: CASSEGIGYTF.

This chain joins TRBV10-3 and TRBJ1-2; 9 nucleotides match TRBD1. Germline CDR1 ENHRY, CDR2 SYGVKD. The CDR3 covers 17 residues. J was trimmed by 1 base and V by 3 bases; bases with no gene match: 9. CDR3 DNA sequence: TGTGCCATCAGTGACCCCTCCCCGGACAGGGGTAACTATGGCTACACCTTC. This translates into CAISDPSPDRGNYGYTF.